The rows below give T cell receptor beta chains drawn from one sample of a study of T cell responses to AZD1222 COVID-19 vaccine. The data were produced by immunoSEQ multiplex PCR, yet TCRdb's version contains in-frame clones alone and is incomplete. The sample contains about 110,000 clones, approximately 91% of which appear only once. The sample in question was peripheral blood, obtained on day 0 of AZD1222 vaccination. Receptors were obtained from an adult in good health. CDR3s include the opening cysteine and the closing phenylalanine or tryptophan. Fields, in order: J gene, clone size, V gene, D gene, CDR3 protein, CDR3 DNA. A D gene is named only where the DNA matches it firmly. Size values are once, few and many counts, or a class for expanded clones, and some rows have none.

TRBJ2-1	few	TRBV6-4	TRBD2	CASSPRPWTRVNSEQFF	TGTGCCAGCAGCCCCCGCCCCTGGACTAGGGTGAACAGTGAGCAGTTCTTC
TRBJ1-3	-	TRBV11-2	-	CASSLDGVSGNTIYF	TGTGCCAGCAGCTTAGATGGGGTGTCCGGAAACACCATATATTTT
TRBJ2-1	-	TRBV5-4	-	CASSPPVGGGSSYNEQFF	TGTGCCAGCAGTCCCCCGGTTGGGGGCGGCAGCTCCTACAATGAGCAGTTCTTC
TRBJ1-6	-	TRBV6-1	-	CASSELAGSSYNSPLHF	TGTGCCAGCAGTGAACTGGCAGGGAGCTCCTATAATTCACCCCTCCACTTT
TRBJ1-5	-	TRBV19	-	CASSPWTGAPNQPQHF	TGTGCCAGTAGTCCCTGGACGGGGGCCCCTAATCAGCCCCAGCATTTT
TRBJ2-1	-	TRBV5-6	-	CASSLQVFEQFF	TGTGCCAGCAGCTTGCAGGTGTTTGAGCAGTTCTTC
TRBJ1-1	-	TRBV6-5	-	CASNPSGHTEAFF	TGTGCCAGCAACCCGAGTGGGCACACTGAAGCTTTCTTT
TRBJ2-1	-	TRBV6-2/TRBV6-3	-	CASSPGAGNEQFF	TGTGCCAGCAGTCCGGGGGCTGGGAATGAGCAGTTCTTC
TRBJ2-5	-	TRBV14	-	CASSPRGRGGPQETQYF	TGTGCCAGCAGTCCCCGGGGCAGGGGAGGGCCACAAGAGACCCAGTACTTC
TRBJ1-1	-	TRBV7-3	-	CASSLDYSNTEAFF	TGTGCCAGCAGCTTAGACTACTCGAACACTGAAGCTTTCTTT
TRBJ2-2	-	TRBV6-2/TRBV6-3	TRBD1	CASSWDRGQGGELFF	TGTGCCAGCAGCTGGGACAGGGGGCAGGGCGGGGAGCTGTTTTTT
TRBJ1-5	-	TRBV25-1	TRBD1	CASSESGQWQHF	TGTGCCAGCAGTGAATCGGGACAGTGGCAGCATTTT
TRBJ2-1	-	TRBV15	-	CATSRDQLSPYNEQFF	TGTGCCACCAGCAGAGATCAGCTATCCCCCTACAATGAGCAGTTCTTC
TRBJ1-1	-	TRBV30	-	CAWSRGPNTEAFF	TGTGCCTGGAGCCGGGGTCCGAACACTGAAGCTTTCTTT
TRBJ1-1	-	TRBV13	-	CASSLRGTEAFF	TGTGCCAGCAGCTTACGGGGGACTGAAGCTTTCTTT
TRBJ2-2	once	TRBV28	-	CASSPRVRQHTGELFF	TGTGCCAGCAGTCCCCGGGTGCGGCAGCACACCGGGGAGCTGTTTTTT
TRBJ2-3	few	TRBV4-1	TRBD2	CASSQASSGGADTQYF	TGCGCCAGCAGCCAGGCCTCTAGCGGGGGGGCAGATACGCAGTATTTT
TRBJ2-3	-	TRBV12-3/TRBV12-4	-	CASSLFGDTQYF	TGTGCCAGCAGTTTGTTTGGAGATACGCAGTATTTT
TRBJ1-3	-	TRBV5-5	-	CASSPLAAFSGNTIYF	TGTGCCAGCAGCCCTTTAGCAGCCTTCTCTGGAAACACCATATATTTT
TRBJ1-1	-	TRBV7-9	-	CASSLDTANTEAFF	TGTGCCAGCAGCTTAGATACAGCCAACACTGAAGCTTTCTTT
TRBJ2-3	-	TRBV6-2/TRBV6-3	-	CASSYGHGGADTQYF	TGTGCCAGCAGTTACGGGCATGGGGGAGCAGATACGCAGTATTTT
TRBJ2-2	-	TRBV11-3	TRBD1	CASSLAAGGLTGELFF	TGTGCCAGCAGCTTAGCAGCAGGGGGTCTAACCGGGGAGCTGTTTTTT
TRBJ2-1	-	TRBV9	-	CASSVVPGGKGEQFF	TGTGCCAGCAGCGTAGTTCCCGGGGGTAAGGGTGAGCAGTTCTTC
TRBJ1-5	-	TRBV7-2	-	CANERGKDSNQPQHF	TGTGCCAACGAAAGGGGAAAGGATAGCAATCAGCCCCAGCATTTT
TRBJ1-5	once	TRBV2	TRBD1	CASRRRTGGVDQPQHF	TGTGCCAGCAGGCGACGGACAGGGGGCGTAGATCAGCCCCAGCATTTT
TRBJ1-2	-	TRBV24-1	-	CATSDGRTGYGYTF	TGTGCCACCAGTGATGGGAGGACGGGCTATGGCTACACCTTC
TRBJ2-1	-	TRBV5-1	-	CASTRLGGVGGYNEQFF	TGCGCCAGCACCCGATTGGGTGGAGTGGGGGGCTACAATGAGCAGTTCTTC
TRBJ1-6	-	TRBV7-9	-	CASSLEDLMGNSPLHF	TGTGCCAGCAGCTTAGAGGATCTAATGGGCAATTCACCCCTCCACTTT
TRBJ1-6	once	TRBV24-1	-	CATSGGQPNSPLHF	TGTGCCACCAGCGGGGGGCAACCAAATTCACCCCTCCACTTT
TRBJ2-2	-	TRBV11-3	-	CASSAVYTGELFF	TGTGCCAGCAGCGCAGTCTATACCGGGGAGCTGTTTTTT
TRBJ2-7	-	TRBV28	-	CASSPGYEQYF	TGTGCCAGCAGTCCTGGGTACGAGCAGTACTTC
TRBJ1-3	-	TRBV28	-	CASSLVSGNTIYF	TGTGCCAGCAGTTTGGTCTCTGGAAACACCATATATTTT
TRBJ2-2	-	TRBV19	-	CASSLARNTGELFF	TGTGCCAGTAGCTTAGCAAGAAACACCGGGGAGCTGTTTTTT
TRBJ1-2	-	TRBV5-5	-	CASSPFGQIGSYGYTF	TGTGCCAGCAGCCCATTCGGACAGATCGGGAGCTATGGCTACACCTTC
TRBJ2-1	-	TRBV28	-	CASSLGGAYNEQFF	TGTGCCAGCAGTTTAGGCGGAGCCTACAATGAGCAGTTCTTC
TRBJ1-4	-	TRBV19	TRBD1	CASSIGKGGADEKLFF	TGTGCCAGTAGTATAGGAAAAGGGGGCGCCGATGAAAAACTGTTTTTT
TRBJ1-1	-	TRBV19	-	CASSRKGNTEAFF	TGTGCCAGTAGCCGGAAGGGTAACACTGAAGCTTTCTTT
TRBJ2-7	-	TRBV3-1/TRBV3-2	-	CASSQAGVVLGEQYF	TGTGCCAGCAGCCAAGCGGGAGTGGTCTTGGGCGAGCAGTACTTC
TRBJ1-4	-	TRBV5-4	-	CASSLGTQEKLFF	TGTGCCAGCAGCTTGGGGACTCAAGAAAAACTGTTTTTT
TRBJ1-3	-	TRBV9	-	CASSVSPIYSGNTIYF	TGTGCCAGCAGCGTCTCCCCCATTTACTCTGGAAACACCATATATTTT
TRBJ1-6	-	TRBV6-5	-	CASSPPAGGGSPLHF	TGTGCCAGCAGCCCGCCGGCGGGAGGAGGATCACCCCTCCACTTT
TRBJ2-1	-	TRBV7-8	-	CASSPTGSDEQFF	TGTGCCAGCAGCCCCACAGGGTCCGATGAGCAGTTCTTC
TRBJ2-7	-	TRBV7-2	TRBD1	CASSLGGQGTLEQYF	TGTGCCAGCAGCTTAGGGGGACAGGGAACTCTCGAGCAGTACTTC
TRBJ2-5	-	TRBV5-1	TRBD1	CASSTKGPTGGWETQYF	TGCGCCAGCAGCACCAAAGGCCCTACAGGGGGCTGGGAGACCCAGTACTTC
TRBJ1-2	-	TRBV9	-	CASSVDDRLDYGYTF	TGTGCCAGCAGCGTCGACGACAGGCTTGACTATGGCTACACCTTC
TRBJ2-1	-	TRBV9	-	CASSPGNYNEQFF	TGTGCCAGCAGCCCAGGGAATTACAATGAGCAGTTCTTC
TRBJ2-7	-	TRBV6-5	TRBD2	CASSYSTSGYEQYF	TGTGCCAGCAGTTACTCGACTAGCGGCTACGAGCAGTACTTC
TRBJ2-5	once	TRBV11-3	-	CASSRSITQGRYQETQYF	TGTGCCAGCAGCCGTAGCATCACACAGGGCCGGTACCAAGAGACCCAGTACTTC
TRBJ2-3	-	TRBV11-2	TRBD1	CASSLTRGRTDTQYF	TGTGCCAGCAGCTTAACCAGGGGGCGCACAGATACGCAGTATTTT
TRBJ2-7	once	TRBV5-1	-	CASSRGGGTYEQYF	TGCGCCAGCAGCCGAGGTGGGGGTACCTACGAGCAGTACTTC
TRBJ1-4	-	TRBV6-4	-	CASSDIGGVSNEKLFF	TGTGCCAGCAGTGACATAGGGGGGGTTAGTAATGAAAAACTGTTTTTT
TRBJ2-1	-	TRBV24-1	TRBD2	CATSDRGTSSYNEQFF	TGTGCCACCAGTGATCGGGGGACTAGCAGCTACAATGAGCAGTTCTTC
TRBJ1-2	-	TRBV20-1	TRBD1	CSASDRVGYGYTF	TGCAGTGCTAGTGACAGGGTGGGCTATGGCTACACCTTC
TRBJ2-3	-	TRBV11-1	-	CASSLVVGTDTQYF	TGTGCCAGCAGCTTAGTTGTCGGCACAGATACGCAGTATTTT
TRBJ2-7	once	TRBV12-3/TRBV12-4	TRBD2	CASRGRGEQYF	TGTGCCAGCAGGGGGAGGGGCGAGCAGTACTTC
TRBJ2-3	-	TRBV9	-	CASSVGGGATDTQYF	TGTGCCAGCAGCGTAGGAGGCGGAGCCACAGATACGCAGTATTTT